This T cell receptor beta chain was observed in a study of radiotherapy plus CTLA-4 blockade in lung cancer. For the study at large: More than 15% of patients responded objectively, and about 30% achieved disease control.

The data were produced by immunoSEQ multiplex PCR, yet TCRdb's version contains in-frame clones alone and is incomplete. Here the sample spans about 86,000 clones, 83% being singletons. Trimming took 6 bases from V and 1 from J; bases not matched to a gene: 3. Germline V CDR1 and CDR2: LNHDA, SQIVND (reference sequence). CDR3 length: 15 amino acids. The sample here was peripheral blood, taken from a patient treated with radiotherapy plus ipilimumab. The receptor comes from a human donor with non-small cell lung cancer who had stable disease on radiotherapy plus ipilimumab. J is TRBJ2-1 and V is TRBV19, with TRBD1 matching 10 bases. The CDR3 region has the DNA TGTGCCAGTAGCCTGGGACAGGGGTCCTACAATGAGCAGTTCTTC. Translated, it gives CASSLGQGSYNEQFF.